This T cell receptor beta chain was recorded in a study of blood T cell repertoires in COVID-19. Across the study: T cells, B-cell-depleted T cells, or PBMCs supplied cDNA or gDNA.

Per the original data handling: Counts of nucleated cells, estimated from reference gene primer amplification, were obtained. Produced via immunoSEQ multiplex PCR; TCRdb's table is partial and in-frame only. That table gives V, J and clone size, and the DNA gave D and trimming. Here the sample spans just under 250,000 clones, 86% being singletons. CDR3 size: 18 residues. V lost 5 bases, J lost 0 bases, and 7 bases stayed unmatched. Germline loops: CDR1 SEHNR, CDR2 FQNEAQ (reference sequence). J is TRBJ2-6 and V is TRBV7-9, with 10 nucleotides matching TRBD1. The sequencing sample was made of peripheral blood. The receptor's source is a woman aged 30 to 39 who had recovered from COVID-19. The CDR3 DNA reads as TGTGCCAGCAGCCCGGGGACAGGGGTTGGCTCTGGGGCCAACGTCCTGACTTTC. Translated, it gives CASSPGTGVGSGANVLTF.